This T cell receptor beta chain comes out of a study of blood T cells in healthy people across ages. The V gene's germline CDR1 is SGHRS and CDR2 YFSETQ. CDR3 length equals 16 residues. Primers used in a second PCR of about 6 to 11 cycles were a sample-barcoded 5' primer and a J-beta primer mix. TCRdb analysed the 5' RACE reads with MiXCR anew, one entry per CDR3 protein. The table records about 1.5 million distinct CDR3 sequences, under 55% of them present only once. The chain recombines TRBV5-1 with TRBJ2-1; TRBD2 is a possible D gene (6 bases). The last part of the DNA fits TRBJ2-7 better; the J call may be wrong. The sequenced material came from blood. The TCR comes from a woman in her late teens or twenties in good health. This CDR3 is CASSPVGGVGYNEQYF. In DNA, the CDR3 is TGCGCCAGCAGCCCTGTAGGCGGGGTAGGGTACAATGAGCAGTACTTC.